This T cell receptor (beta chain) derives from a study of CD8 T cells in Susac syndrome. Reverse transcription of 0.5 to 1 ug RNA was performed with random hexamers. Via MiXCR, TCRdb re-called the immunoSEQ multiplex PCR reads, giving one row per CDR3 protein. The sample gives some 65,000 distinct CDR3 sequences, roughly 94% of which show up once; roughly 0.55% is in the top ten. The CDR3 runs to 13 residues. Germline V gene sequence: CDR1 SNHLY, CDR2 FYNNEI. V gave up 2 bases and J gave up 5 bases, with 9 bases separating them. This chain joins TRBV2 and TRBJ2-5, with D perhaps matching TRBD1 or TRBD2 (6 bases each). The sample consisted of CD8+ T cells from PBMCs. This TCR was recovered from a human donor with multiple sclerosis. The CDR3 DNA follows: TGTGCCAGCAGTGAATGGAGGGGGGAGACCCAGTACTTC. Protein sequence: CASSEWRGETQYF.